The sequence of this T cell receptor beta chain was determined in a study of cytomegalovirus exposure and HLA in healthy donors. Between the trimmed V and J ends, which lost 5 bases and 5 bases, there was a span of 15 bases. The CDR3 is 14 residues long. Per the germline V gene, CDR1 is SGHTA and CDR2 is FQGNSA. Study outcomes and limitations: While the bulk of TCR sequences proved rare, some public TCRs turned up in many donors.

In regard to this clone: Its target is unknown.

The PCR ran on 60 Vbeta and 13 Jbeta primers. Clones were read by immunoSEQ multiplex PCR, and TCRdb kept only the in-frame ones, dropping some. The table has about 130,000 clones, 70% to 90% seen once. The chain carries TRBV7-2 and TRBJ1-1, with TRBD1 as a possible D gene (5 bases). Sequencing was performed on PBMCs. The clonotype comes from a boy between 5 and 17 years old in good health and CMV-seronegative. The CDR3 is CASSGKRGGTEAFF. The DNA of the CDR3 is TGTGCCAGCAGCGGCAAAAGGGGAGGTACTGAAGCTTTCTTT.